This TCR beta chain was found in a study of T-cell memory formation after mild COVID-19. TCRdb processed the 5' RACE reads anew with MiXCR; each CDR3 protein has one entry. The table has about 350,000 distinct CDR3 sequences, roughly 20% seen once. The CDR3 is 14 amino acids. V lost 11 bases and J lost 4, with 18 bases in between. Germline loops: CDR1 MDHEN, CDR2 SYDVKM. Note on this clonotype: Its antigen is undetermined.

Study outcomes and limitations: Some clones that responded were present in memory (sampled pre-infection), which suggests cross-reactive memory joined.

The sequenced sample consisted of PBMCs or a T cell subset sorted from them (not recorded which). The source of this sequence is a young man who had mild COVID-19 (a few samples of this study predate the infection). Cell type and time point are not known. The chain joins TRBV28 to TRBJ1-3, with TRBD1 as a possible D gene (5 bases). The CDR3 protein is CAGRGGESGNTIYF. CDR3 sequence (DNA): TGTGCCGGACGGGGGGGGGAATCGGGAAACACCATATATTTT.